This TCR beta chain stems from a study of regulatory T cells in long-lasting Graves disease. This clonotype was detected ten times or more. The junction departs from the called germline gene at one end, perhaps through a read error. Assembly of TCR beta libraries relied on iRepertoire HTBI primers together with Arm-PCR of CDR3 regions. TCRdb fed the multiplex PCR reads into MiXCR, producing one record per CDR3 protein. The sample yields around 450,000 distinct CDR3 sequences, 14% to 15% seen once. The time point was: newly diagnosed GD, antithyroid drugs for less than 3 months. After RNA was extracted from PBMCs, the TCR library was made from it. The CDR3 length is 14 residues. The germline V gene has CDR1 LGHDT and CDR2 YNNKEL (reference sequence). These same data were also listed under a study on T cells in Graves' hyperthyroidism and ophthalmopathy.

The genes are TRBV3-1 and TRBJ2-7; D possibly corresponds to TRBD2 (5 bases). The sequencing used peripheral blood mononuclear cells (PBMCs), collected at new diagnosis, from a patient treated with antithyroid drugs. This sequence originates from a woman in her 30s with Graves disease. CDR3 in amino acids: CASSQEDSTYEQYF. Here the CDR3 DNA reads TGCGCCAGCAGCCAAGAGGACTCCACCTACGAGCAGTACTTC.